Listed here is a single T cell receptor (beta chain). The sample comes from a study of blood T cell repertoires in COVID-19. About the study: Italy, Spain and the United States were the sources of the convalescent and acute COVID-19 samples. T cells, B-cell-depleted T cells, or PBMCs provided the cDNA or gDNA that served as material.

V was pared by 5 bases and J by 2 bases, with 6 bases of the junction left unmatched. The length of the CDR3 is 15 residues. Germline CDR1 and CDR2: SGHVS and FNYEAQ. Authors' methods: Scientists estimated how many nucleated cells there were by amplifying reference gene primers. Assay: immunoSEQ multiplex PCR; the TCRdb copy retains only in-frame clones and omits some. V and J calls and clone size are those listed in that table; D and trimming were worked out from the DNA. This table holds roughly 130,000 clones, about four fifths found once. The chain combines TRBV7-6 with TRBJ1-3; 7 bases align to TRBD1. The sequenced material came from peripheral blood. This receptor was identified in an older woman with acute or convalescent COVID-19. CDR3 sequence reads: CASSQTGAAGNTIYF. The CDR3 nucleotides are TGTGCCAGCAGCCAAACAGGGGCAGCTGGAAACACCATATATTTT. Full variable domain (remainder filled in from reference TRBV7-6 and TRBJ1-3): GAGVSQSPRYKVTKRGQDVALRCDPISGHVSLYWYRQALGQGPEFLTYFNYEAQQDKSGLPNDRFSAERPEGSISTLTIQRTEQRDSAMYRCASSQTGAAGNTIYFGEGSWLTVV.